This T cell receptor (beta chain) was identified in a study of shared clonotypes between healthy human individuals. Naive CD8 cells lacked CD45RO, underwent positive selection for CCR7 and left out terminally differentiated effector memory CD45RA+ cells. There were only Caucasian adults among the donors, and all lived in Nashville, Tennessee. CDR3 size: 12 residues. CDR1 SGHRS and CDR2 YFSETQ come from the germline V gene. V was trimmed by 2 bases and J by 4 bases, leaving 4 bases between them. Investigators spread the genomic DNA of each subset evenly over several immunoSEQ plates. The protocol was immunoSEQ multiplex PCR, while the TCRdb copy is restricted to in-frame clones and leaves out a portion. Of around 2.1 million clones in the sample, approximately 94% were seen once.

The V gene is TRBV5-1, the J gene TRBJ2-1; D is unclear. This TCR derives from a man between 18 and 29 years old in good health. Some clones in this sample may be carry-over from other donors' samples. Sequencing was performed on naive CD8+ T cells from PBMCs. The CDR3 region has the DNA TGCGCCAGCAGCTTTGCTTACAATGAGCAGTTCTTC. Its protein is CASSFAYNEQFF.